The 8 T cell receptor beta chains below all came from one sample that was sequenced in a study of T-cell reconstitution after alpha-beta-depleted transplantation in children. General study points: The authors attributed T-cell counts and diversity one year after transplant mostly to newly produced T cells.

The antigens of these receptors remain unknown. Unique molecular identifiers were used in preparing the TCRbeta library. TCRdb reprocessed the PCR reads with MiXCR, giving one entry per CDR3 protein. The sample records around 300,000 distinct CDR3 sequences, around 7.1% being singletons. Sequenced material: peripheral blood, taken 360 days after TCRalphabeta/CD19-depleted stem cell transplant. These receptors were collected from a female patient aged 2 to 10 who had a stem cell transplant for Fanconi anemia, so the T cells may come from the graft donor.

This clonotype was counted at least ten times. This sequence joins TRBV7-3 and TRBJ1-1; D unclear. V was trimmed by 1 base and J by 8 bases, leaving 11 bases between them. CDR1 is SGHTA, CDR2 FQGTGA, per germline. The CDR3 runs 13 residues. CDR3 DNA sequence: TGTGCCAGCAGCTTAAATGACGGTTGGGAAGCTTTCTTT. The encoded protein is CASSLNDGWEAFF. The full variable domain, in which reference TRBV7-3 and TRBJ1-1 provide the parts outside the CDR3, is GAGVSQTPSNKVTEKGKYVELRCDPISGHTALYWYRQSLGQGPEFLIYFQGTGAADDSGLPNDRFFAVRPEGSVSTLKIQRTERGDSAVYLCASSLNDGWEAFFGQGTRLTVV.

In this sample, this clonotype turned up many times. The CDR3, as DNA: TGCGCCAGCAGCTTGATAGGGGTTGACACTGAAGCTTTCTTT. Encoded protein: CASSLIGVDTEAFF. The chain recombines TRBV5-1 with TRBJ1-1, with D possibly matching TRBD1 (5 bases). V was cut by 1 base and J by 3 bases, with 10 bases left in between. CDR1 and CDR2 from the germline V gene are SGHRS and YFSETQ. This CDR3 region has 14 residues.

This chain joins TRBV5-1 and TRBJ2-5; D unresolved. Trimming shortened V by 3 bases and J by 3 bases, and 15 bases separated the two germline ends. The CDR3 runs to 15 residues. The germline CDR1 and CDR2 sequences are SGHRS and YFSETQ. This chain's CDR3 is CASSSINEGKETQYF. The CDR3 DNA follows: TGCGCCAGCAGCTCCATAAACGAAGGAAAAGAGACCCAGTACTTC.

This clonotype was seen repeatedly, ten times or more. The genes are TRBV29-1 and TRBJ2-3, with D possibly matching TRBD2 (5 bases). Germline assignment: CDR1 SQVTM and CDR2 ANQGSEA. The CDR3 runs 13 residues. The V gene lost 4 bases and the J gene lost 2 bases, with 10 bases spanning the gap. Written as DNA, the CDR3 is TGCAGCGTTGTCGGGGAAATCACAGATACGCAGTATTTT. Amino acid sequence: CSVVGEITDTQYF.

This clonotype has a count of ten or more. The genes are TRBV7-3 and TRBJ2-2; D is ambiguous. The CDR3 runs to 17 residues. The germline V gene encodes CDR1 SGHTA and CDR2 FQGTGA. Deletions cut 2 bases from V and 2 bases from J, with 15 bases between. The CDR3 loop is CASSLYSSQFNTGELFF. CDR3 in DNA: TGTGCCAGCAGCTTATACTCGTCCCAGTTTAACACCGGGGAGCTGTTTTTT.

This clonotype was detected a few times. The chain is built from TRBV3-1 and TRBJ2-1; TRBD2 agrees at 12 bases. CDR1 is LGHDT, CDR2 YNNKEL, per germline (reference sequence). V shed 4 bases and J 7 bases; nucleotides not matched to a gene: 8. CDR3 length: 16 amino acids. CDR3 nucleotides: TGTGCCAGCAGCCCCAGGACTAGCGGGGATAGTAATGAGCAGTTCTTC. Protein sequence: CASSPRTSGDSNEQFF.

As for this clonotype: This may arise from a read error, as a much more abundant clone is one base away. V is TRBV5-1 and J is TRBJ2-5; D is ambiguous. V was pared by 4 bases and J by 3 bases, with 7 bases between. Germline-derived CDR1 and CDR2 are SGHRS and YFSETQ. The length of the CDR3 is 12 residues. CDR3: CASSLNKETQYF. In nucleotides, the CDR3 is TGCGCCAGCAGCCTGAACAAAGAGACCCAGTACTTC. Based on the CDR3 plus reference TRBV5-1 and TRBJ2-5, the full variable domain is KAGVTQTPRYLIKTRGQQVTLSCSPISGHRSVSWYQQTPGQGLQFLFEYFSETQRNKGNFPGRFSGRQFSNSRSEMNVSTLELGDSALYLCASSLNKETQYFGPGTRLLVL.

This clonotype was recorded at least ten times. The gene calls are TRBV4-2 and TRBJ1-2; D gene ambiguous. The V end lost 4 bases, the J end lost 4 bases, and 13 bases lay between the germline ends. This CDR3 spans 14 amino acids. CDR1 LGHNA and CDR2 YNFKEQ come from the germline V gene. The CDR3 bases are TGTGCCAGCAGCCGTACCCGGGAGGCCTATGGCTACACCTTC. Protein: CASSRTREAYGYTF.